This TCR beta chain was identified during a study of T cell repertoires in cytomegalovirus infection. Study information: Public TCR beta signatures provided an indication of both CMV infection and a matching HLA type. Study-wide points: Summed public TCR beta family frequency identified CMV carriers bearing the relevant HLA. There were HLA-C-restricted CMV-specific TCR beta clonotypes dominating the ex vivo response.

Germline CDR1 is DFQATT and CDR2 is SNEGSKA (reference sequence). The CDR3 is made up of 14 amino acids. TCRdb re-called the reads through MiXCR, storing one row per CDR3 protein. Of around 100,000 distinct CDR3 sequences in the sample, 20% to 30% were seen once. A note on this clonotype: Antigen unknown.

The clonotype was recovered from a human donor in good health (CMV status not recorded). Some clones in this sample may be carry-over from other donors' samples. The chain links TRBV20-1 to TRBJ2-5, with 8 nucleotides matching TRBD2. Sample: CD8+ T cells from PBMCs. The CDR3 bases are TGCAGCTCCCTGGGGGCTAGCGGGCTTAAGACCCAGTACTTC. Protein sequence: CSSLGASGLKTQYF.